This passage covers 16 T cell receptor beta chains from one sample sequenced in a study of cytomegalovirus exposure and HLA in healthy donors. This table comes from immunoSEQ multiplex PCR, and its TCRdb copy is limited to in-frame clones, with some not included. The repertoire holds about 57,000 clones, 93% seen once, with approximately 5.5% in the top ten. Sequenced input: PBMCs. The receptors here all came from a woman under 30 in good health and CMV-seronegative.

The gene calls are TRBV4-1 and TRBJ2-7; D is possibly TRBD1 (6 bases). CDR3 size: 19 residues. V lost 7 bases and J lost 4, with 32 bases in between. Germline CDR1 is MGHRA and CDR2 is YSYEKL. CDR3 loop: CASKKTPRLGAPALYEQYV. The CDR3 coding sequence is TGCGCCAGCAAGAAAACCCCTAGGCTGGGGGCCCCGGCACTATACGAGCAGTACGTC.

The CDR3 bases are TGTGCCAGCAGTTTTTACCAGGGGCCCTCCTCTGGAAACACCATATATTTT. Translating gives CASSFYQGPSSGNTIYF. The genes are TRBV28 and TRBJ1-3; D might be TRBD1 (6 bases). Germline loops: CDR1 MDHEN, CDR2 SYDVKM. CDR3 length: 17 residues. V dropped 3 bases and J dropped 0 bases, with 15 bases sitting between them.

The CDR3: CSVGRQGTIEAFF. The CDR3 region has the DNA TGCAGCGTCGGGAGACAGGGGACTATTGAAGCTTTCTTT. The chain has TRBV29-1 and TRBJ1-1, with 8 bases that match TRBD1. J was trimmed by 7 bases and V by 6 bases; bases with no gene match: 10. CDR3 length: 13 residues. Germline V gives CDR1 SQVTM, CDR2 ANQGSEA.

The chain recombines TRBV2 with TRBJ1-2; 7 bases are shared with TRBD1. This CDR3 has 14 amino acids. Germline values: CDR1 SNHLY, CDR2 FYNNEI. V shed 5 bases, J shed 5 bases, and the junction held 8 bases outside the gene matches. CDR3 residues: CASSLRIQGYGYTF. The CDR3 coding sequence is TGTGCCAGCAGTTTGCGAATACAGGGGTATGGCTACACCTTC.

The CDR3 spells CASSYNLRVGEKLFF. As DNA, the CDR3 is TGTGCCAGCAGTTATAACTTGAGGGTTGGTGAAAAACTGTTTTTT. The chain couples TRBV6-6 to TRBJ1-4; D ambiguous. This CDR3 has 15 residues. V gave up 3 bases and J gave up 7 bases, with 15 bases separating them. The germline gives CDR1 MNHNY, CDR2 SVGAGI (reference sequence).

The J gene is TRBJ2-2, the V gene TRBV7-6; the D is unclear. V dropped 3 bases and J dropped 4 bases, with 15 bases sitting between them. Germline CDR1 is SGHVS and CDR2 is FNYEAQ. There are 16 residues in the CDR3. CDR3 coding DNA: TGTGCCAGCAGCTTGCTAGGCGCAGAAGGCACCGGGGAGCTGTTTTTT. Protein: CASSLLGAEGTGELFF.

The chain recombines TRBV6-1 with TRBJ1-1; a possible D gene is TRBD1 (5 bases). Trimming cost V 6 bases and J 8 bases, with 13 bases left between them. The CDR3 loop spans 12 amino acids. Germline CDR1 is MNHNS and CDR2 is SASEGT. CDR3 protein: CASRDLGGEAFF. CDR3 bases: TGTGCCAGCAGGGACCTTGGGGGGGAAGCTTTCTTT.

This chain uses TRBV9 with TRBJ2-5, with D tentatively TRBD1 (5 bases). This CDR3 is built from 14 residues. The V gene lost 3 bases and the J gene lost 1 base, with 10 bases spanning the gap. Germline CDR1 reads SGDLS; CDR2 reads YYNGEE. The chain's CDR3 is CASSARQTQETQYF. DNA for the CDR3: TGTGCCAGCAGCGCCCGACAGACCCAAGAGACCCAGTACTTC.

The V call is TRBV7-8, the J call TRBJ1-2; D uncertain. Trimming cost V 2 bases and J 6 bases, with 7 bases left between them. The CDR3 is 12 residues long. Germline CDR1 and CDR2: SGHVS and FQNEAQ. The CDR3 sequence is CASSLSGNGYTF. The CDR3 DNA reads TGTGCCAGCAGCTTATCAGGCAATGGCTACACCTTC.

The V call is TRBV9, the J call TRBJ2-3, with TRBD2 identical over 12 bases. Germline V gene sequence: CDR1 SGDLS, CDR2 YYNGEE. V lost 3 bases, J lost 0 bases, and 8 bases stayed unmatched. CDR3 length: 18 amino acids. CDR3 loop: CASSAGLAGRTSTDTQYF. CDR3 bases: TGTGCCAGCAGCGCCGGACTAGCGGGGAGAACTAGCACAGATACGCAGTATTTT.

V is TRBV6-6 and J is TRBJ2-3; D is possibly TRBD2 (5 bases). Trimming stripped 7 bases from V and 2 bases from J, with 13 bases between. There are 14 residues in the CDR3. Per the germline V gene, CDR1 is MNHNY and CDR2 is SVGAGI (reference sequence). The CDR3 here is CASTSSGPTDTQYF. DNA for the CDR3: TGTGCCAGCACCTCGAGCGGCCCCACAGATACGCAGTATTTT.

This chain connects TRBV6-5 to TRBJ1-1, with TRBD1 matching 7 bases. This CDR3 region has 12 residues. Per the germline V gene, CDR1 is MNHEY and CDR2 is SVGAGI. The J segment lost 4 bases and the V segment lost 4 bases, leaving 0 bases of the junction unmatched. DNA of the CDR3: TGTGCCAGCAGTTCAGGGGGCACTGAAGCTTTCTTT. Its protein is CASSSGGTEAFF.

The rearrangement uses TRBV13 and TRBJ2-3; TRBD2 matches at 7 bases. The CDR3 has 15 residues. V was clipped by 6 bases and J by 3 bases; unmatched bases: 9. From germline, CDR1 is PRHDT and CDR2 FYEKMQ (reference sequence). The CDR3 DNA reads TGTGCCAGCAGTCACGGGCTGCGGGGGACAGATACGCAGTATTTT. As protein: CASSHGLRGTDTQYF. The complete variable domain, with remaining parts taken from reference TRBV13 and TRBJ2-3, reads AAGVIQSPRHLIKEKRETATLKCYPIPRHDTVYWYQQGPGQDPQFLISFYEKMQSDKGSIPDRFSAQQFSDYHSELNMSSLELGDSALYFCASSHGLRGTDTQYFGPGTRLTVL.

V and J are TRBV13 and TRBJ2-2; no reliable D call. The CDR3 totals 14 residues. With 1 base removed from V and 2 bases from J, the gap between germline ends came to 5 bases. In germline, CDR1 is PRHDT, CDR2 FYEKMQ (reference sequence). The CDR3 loop is CASSLVENTGELFF. CDR3 DNA sequence: TGTGCCAGCAGCTTAGTAGAAAACACCGGGGAGCTGTTTTTT.

The chain uses TRBV5-1 and TRBJ2-1, with 7 bases identical to TRBD2. Germline CDR1 SGHRS, CDR2 YFSETQ. The junction had 8 bases not matched to a gene; V was cut back by 0 bases and J by 5 bases. The CDR3 is 16 amino acids. In DNA, the CDR3 is TGCGCCAGCAGCTTGGGGGCGGGGGTTATAAACAATGAGCAGTTCTTC. This sequence encodes CASSLGAGVINNEQFF.

This CDR3 reads CASSGRGQGLPGELFF. CDR3 DNA sequence: TGTGCCAGCAGTGGTAGGGGACAGGGGTTGCCCGGGGAGCTGTTTTTT. The chain joins TRBV2 to TRBJ2-2, with 10 bases that match TRBD1. Germline CDR1 reads SNHLY; CDR2 reads FYNNEI. V shed 4 bases and J 6 bases; nucleotides not matched to a gene: 8. This CDR3 is built from 16 residues.